This T cell receptor beta chain was profiled in a study of shared clonotypes between healthy human individuals (dated by TCRdb to about 2020). For context, the study as a whole: The cohort comprised two women and three men aged 18 to 49 years. For each donor, CD4 naive and CD4 memory were each given three plates, CD8 naive was given two plates, and CD8 memory was given one plate. Blood TCR repertoires of four to six healthy adults were deeply sequenced to estimate repertoire size and the extent of clonotype sharing between individuals. Libraries were prepared and TCR repertoires were sequenced by different laboratories using diverse techniques, in order to increase sequencing depth and limit assay-specific biases. Each donor's leukapheresis produced roughly between roughly 0.85 and 10 billion PBMCs. Overall results and qualifications from the work: Around 5.4% of naive CD4, 3% to 3.5% of naive CD8, 2.3% of memory CD4, and 0.35% to 0.4% of memory CD8 clonotypes were shared across four donors. The genetic and exposure-history diversity represented was limited by the small number of donors. Sampling was restricted to blood, and TCR repertoires in tissues likely differ from the TCR repertoires found in blood. Compared with non-shared clonotypes, clonotypes shared by all four sorted-subset donors had higher generation probabilities. Based on pairwise subsampling, the degree of clonotype sharing among donors was expected to be affected by sequencing depth. Naive subsets generally had larger estimated clonotype richness than memory subsets did. Rarefaction of sorted-subset datasets indicated incomplete sequencing despite the large sequencing depth.

CD8 naive samples were CD45RO-negative cells positively selected for CCR7, giving a CD45RA+CCR7+ population that excluded TemRA cells. The donors were healthy, HIV-negative adults who had no recently reported acute infections or vaccinations. All donors were Caucasian adults living in Nashville, Tennessee, USA. Blood was collected by leukapheresis, and PBMCs were isolated by Ficoll-Histopaque density gradient centrifugation and then cryopreserved in liquid nitrogen vapor phase. Purity and quantity of every magnetically sorted T cell population were checked by analytical flow cytometry. Genomic DNA was isolated from each sorted fraction and quantified by UV absorbance on a Nanodrop 2000c. Using the deep immunoSEQ assay, TCR CDR3 regions were amplified from genomic DNA by multiplex PCR. Extracted genomic DNA from each cell subset was distributed evenly across all wells of several immunoSEQ 96-well plates, and each plate was treated as a replicate. For sorted subsets, each replicate PCR was loaded with around 200 ng genomic DNA, equivalent to about 30,000 T cell genomes. The purified libraries were quantified using a Qubit 3.0 fluorometer, sized with a Bioanalyzer 2100, and then quantified again using the KAPA Library Quantification kit. Every immunoSEQ 96-well plate was sequenced on a dedicated single-read 150-cycle Illumina NextSeq 550 flow cell. Per the original workflow: Because the immunoSEQ output held only junctional sequences and lacked quality scores, the filtering could not match the filtering applied to full-length reads. Sequences were annotated with PyIR, a Python wrapper for IgBLAST v1.9, using IMGT germline references to assign V/J genes and CDR3. Reads with weak V/J assignments (E-value above 1e-6), missing CDR3, stop codons, out-of-frame junctions, or ambiguous translated residues were removed. A V3J clonotype was defined by an identical inferred V gene, J gene, and CDR3 amino acid sequence. Percentage overlap between repertoires was computed as shared unique clonotypes divided by the size of the smaller repertoire. RTK rarefaction, the Chao1 estimator, and Recon v2.1 estimates of unobserved clonotypes were used to assess repertoire richness. OLGA was used to compute generation probabilities for all TCRbeta clonotypes that the gDNA method yielded from a handful of donors. TCRdb's version of the immuneACCESS table is confined to in-frame rearrangements and falls short of the full clone set. An unresolved V gene accounts for under half of the shortfall where checked; the remainder is of unknown origin. V and J calls and clone size come straight from that table; D and trimming were deduced from the DNA. For this sample the table gives about 2,100,000 clones, of which just over 90% were detected only once. The leading ten clones occupy 1.5% to 2% of the sample.

V gives up 3 bases and J gives up 8 bases, and the segment between their germline ends measures 16 bases. From a lookup of the germline V gene, CDR1 and CDR2 are MDHEN and SYDVKM. The CDR3, cysteine through phenylalanine, is 14 amino acids long. Only the CDR3 part of the read is kept: 42 bases, read in frame from the first base. About this clone: Its antigen target is currently unknown. No much larger clonotype is one base removed from it; base qualities were not supplied.

This sequence originates from a man aged 18-30 years in good health. Some clones in this sample may be carry-over from other donors' samples. The chain joins TRBV28 to TRBJ1-2; perhaps TRBD1 is the D gene, with 5 bases matching. The specimen sequenced was naive CD8+ T cells from PBMCs. In light of the paper, this sample's cell subset or site label describes: CD45RA+CCR7+. Here is the DNA: TGTGCCAGCAGTTTGCGGGGGGACCTGGGAGGCTACACCTTC. It translates as CASSLRGDLGGYTF.